Following are 4 T cell receptor beta chains from one sample sequenced in a study of shared clonotypes between healthy human individuals (TCRdb year 2020). CD8 naive samples consisted of CD45RO-negative cells that were positively selected for CCR7, yielding a CD45RA+CCR7+ population without TemRA cells. Library generation was performed with the immunoSEQ multiplex PCR assay. TCRdb limited this immuneACCESS table to in-frame rearrangements with V and J called. A share of clones is missing; checked studies link under half to unresolved V genes, and the rest is unexplained. This sample lists about 1.9 million clones; about 94% were detected once. More than 1.5% of the sample is in the top ten clones. The sequenced sample consisted of naive CD8+ T cells from PBMCs. This specimen's cell subset or site label, interpreted: CD45RA+CCR7+. Every receptor here comes from a man between 18 and 35 years old in good health. Some clones in this sample may be carry-over from other donors' samples.

The J gene is TRBJ2-7, the V gene TRBV27; 10 bases are a match to TRBD2. J gave up 3 bases and V 6 bases, and 11 bases lay outside the gene matches. The CDR3 runs to 16 residues. Germline V gene sequence: CDR1 MNHEY, CDR2 SMNVEV (reference sequence). CDR3 in amino acids: CASSRMRTSGSYEQYF. CDR3 nucleotide sequence: TGTGCCAGCAGCCGCATGCGGACTAGCGGAAGCTACGAGCAGTACTTC.

The sample holds one count of this clone. V usage is TRBV5-5 and J usage is TRBJ2-7, with 10 bases lining up with TRBD2. The CDR3 spans 14 residues. V was pared by 3 bases and J by 3 bases, with 3 bases of the junction left unmatched. The germline V gene encodes CDR1 SGHKS and CDR2 YYEKEE (reference sequence). As DNA, the CDR3 is TGTGCCAGCAGCTCACTAGCGGGGCGCTACGAGCAGTACTTC. Translation: CASSSLAGRYEQYF.

Of note for this clone: This sample includes further DNA sequences coding for the same CDR3. The rearrangement links TRBV27 to TRBJ2-7; D uncertain. The CDR3 sequence is 13 residues long. The V gene lost 0 bases and the J gene lost 0 bases, with 3 bases spanning the gap. Germline V gene lookup returns CDR1 MNHEY and CDR2 SMNVEV (reference sequence). The CDR3 reads CASSLSGSYEQYF. The CDR3 DNA follows: TGTGCCAGCAGTTTATCAGGCTCCTACGAGCAGTACTTC.

This chain uses TRBV27 with TRBJ1-3; 7 bases align to TRBD1. Looked up from germline, CDR1 is MNHEY and CDR2 is SMNVEV (reference sequence). The CDR3 runs 19 residues. V trimming: 6 bases; J trimming: 0 bases; junction bases outside the gene matches: 17. The CDR3 sequence: CASSPIPPTGLFSGNTIYF. The CDR3 coding sequence is TGTGCCAGCAGCCCAATCCCACCGACAGGGCTCTTCTCTGGAAACACCATATATTTT.